The rows below give T cell receptor beta chains drawn from one sample of a study of CD8 T cells in ankylosing spondylitis. Via MiXCR, TCRdb re-called the 5' RACE reads, giving one row per CDR3 protein. The profile shows fewer than 550,000 distinct CDR3 sequences, about 5.7% of them singletons. Sequencing was done on a sample of blood, either unsorted or a sorted T cell fraction (not recorded which). These receptors all come from a male donor with ankylosing spondylitis. The CDR3 runs from the conserved cysteine through the conserved F or W. The order of the fields is clone size, J gene, V gene, D gene, CDR3 protein, CDR3 DNA. The D gene is left open where the match is weak. Rows give clone size only sometimes, using once, few, many, or a class for an expanded clone.

many | TRBJ1-5 | TRBV20-1 | . | CSADRSADGDQPQHF | TGCAGTGCTGACCGTAGTGCGGACGGAGATCAGCCCCAGCATTTT
many | TRBJ2-5 | TRBV4-1 | . | CASSQVGGRKTQYF | TGCGCCAGCAGCCAAGTTGGGGGGCGAAAGACCCAGTACTTC
many | TRBJ1-6 | TRBV28 | . | CASSLAGLGGSPLHF | TGTGCCAGCAGTTTAGCAGGGCTTGGCGGTTCACCCCTCCACTTT
many | TRBJ2-1 | TRBV29-1 | TRBD1 | CSVLSGGPHNEQFF | TGCAGCGTTCTGTCAGGGGGTCCCCACAATGAGCAGTTCTTC
many | TRBJ2-6 | TRBV10-2 | TRBD2 | CAIRGTSGSGANVLTF | TGCGCCATCCGTGGGACTAGCGGGAGCGGGGCCAACGTCCTGACTTTC
many | TRBJ2-1 | TRBV27 | . | CASRRTDEQFF | TGTGCCAGCAGGAGGACTGACGAGCAGTTCTTC
many | TRBJ2-2 | TRBV5-6 | TRBD2 | CASSLIAINRGLTTGELFF | TGTGCCAGCAGCCTCATTGCGATTAATAGGGGACTAACCACCGGGGAGCTGTTTTTT
few | TRBJ2-4 | TRBV18 | TRBD1 | CASSAMDRANIQYF | TGTGCCAGCTCAGCAATGGACAGGGCTAACATTCAGTACTTC
few | TRBJ1-3 | TRBV12-3/TRBV12-4 | TRBD1 | CASSNTGGPGNTIYF | TGTGCCAGCAGTAATACAGGGGGCCCTGGAAACACCATATATTTT
. | TRBJ1-2 | TRBV6-6 | . | CASSSFGRRGDYGYTF | TGTGCCAGCAGTTCCTTTGGCCGTAGGGGGGACTATGGCTACACCTTC
many | TRBJ1-5 | TRBV20-1 | . | CSVREGEQPQHF | TGCAGTGTTCGCGAGGGGGAACAGCCCCAGCATTTT
many | TRBJ2-1 | TRBV20-1 | TRBD2 | CSASGLVLSNEQFF | TGCAGTGCCAGCGGACTAGTGTTGTCCAATGAGCAGTTCTTC
many | TRBJ1-4 | TRBV20-1 | TRBD1 | CSASFMTGTVLF | TGCAGTGCTAGTTTCATGACAGGGACCGTTTTGTTT
many | TRBJ2-7 | TRBV10-3 | . | CAISESPLSTSEQYF | TGTGCCATCAGTGAGTCCCCTCTGAGTACTAGCGAGCAGTACTTC
many | TRBJ2-5 | TRBV29-1 | . | CSVVRLETQYF | TGCAGCGTTGTGAGATTAGAGACCCAGTACTTC
. | TRBJ2-1 | TRBV7-3 | . | CASSLERGAVNEQFF | TGTGCCAGCAGCTTAGAGAGGGGGGCCGTTAATGAGCAGTTCTTC
many | TRBJ2-2 | TRBV5-5 | TRBD2 | CASSPTGGIGELFF | TGTGCCAGCAGCCCAACCGGGGGGATCGGGGAGCTGTTTTTT
many | TRBJ2-2 | TRBV27 | . | CATQDTGELFF | TGTGCCACCCAGGACACCGGGGAGCTGTTTTTT
many | TRBJ1-2 | TRBV7-2 | . | CASSWGGAVSYGYTF | TGTGCCAGCAGCTGGGGCGGGGCCGTGTCCTATGGCTACACCTTC
many | TRBJ2-7 | TRBV20-1 | . | CSARPGQPLYEQYF | TGCAGTGCTAGGCCGGGACAACCTCTCTACGAGCAGTACTTC
many | TRBJ2-7 | TRBV29-1 | . | CSVSTLFYEQYF | TGCAGCGTCTCGACCCTCTTCTACGAGCAGTACTTC
many | TRBJ1-5 | TRBV20-1 | . | CSARDPGRGNQPQHF | TGCAGTGCTAGAGATCCCGGACGAGGGAATCAGCCCCAGCATTTT
. | TRBJ2-1 | TRBV11-2 | . | CASSLQLTGEQFF | TGTGCCAGCAGCCTACAACTCACGGGTGAGCAGTTCTTC
many | TRBJ2-2 | TRBV15 | TRBD2 | CATSRDHLAGTSDYGELFF | TGTGCCACCAGCAGAGACCATTTAGCCGGGACTAGCGATTACGGGGAGCTGTTTTTT
many | TRBJ2-2 | TRBV6-5 | TRBD2 | CASSYSWRGRANTGELFF | TGTGCCAGCAGTTACTCGTGGCGCGGGAGGGCGAACACCGGGGAGCTGTTTTTT
many | TRBJ2-1 | TRBV5-1 | . | CASSSLAGEQFF | TGCGCCAGCAGCTCACTAGCAGGTGAGCAGTTCTTC
many | TRBJ2-4 | TRBV4-1 | TRBD2 | CASSQGLAGVAKNIQYF | TGCGCCAGCAGCCAAGGACTAGCGGGAGTAGCCAAAAACATTCAGTACTTC
many | TRBJ1-1 | TRBV29-1 | . | CSVEIYGVISEAFF | TGCAGCGTTGAAATATACGGGGTTATCTCTGAAGCTTTCTTT